This T cell receptor beta chain was profiled in a study of shared clonotypes between healthy human individuals (dated by TCRdb to between 2020 and 2021). Concerning the study at large: A few men and a couple of women, aged 18 to 49 years, made up the cohort. For each donor, CD4 naive and CD4 memory were each given three plates, CD8 naive was given two plates, and CD8 memory was given one plate. The study deeply sequenced blood TCR repertoires of five healthy adults to estimate repertoire size and the extent of clonotype sharing between individuals. Libraries were prepared and TCR repertoires were sequenced by different laboratories using diverse techniques, in order to increase sequencing depth and limit assay-specific biases. Per donor, leukapheresis produced somewhere between about 0.8 and 9 billion PBMCs.

The research as a whole found: Incomplete sequencing was indicated by rarefaction of sorted-subset datasets, despite the large sequencing depth. Compared with non-shared clonotypes, the clonotypes found in all four sorted-subset donors had higher generation probabilities. Across several donors, around 5.4% of naive CD4, more than 3% of naive CD8, roughly 2.2% of memory CD4, and under 0.45% of memory CD8 clonotypes were shared. Pairwise subsampling led to the expectation that sequencing depth would affect the degree of clonotype sharing among donors. Only blood was sampled, and tissue TCR repertoires likely differ from those in blood. Naive subsets generally had larger estimated clonotype richness than memory subsets did. The genetic and exposure-history diversity represented was limited by the small number of donors.

Counted from cysteine to phenylalanine, this CDR3 has 14 amino acids. The DNA shown is the 42-base CDR3, in frame from base 1. From a lookup of the germline V gene, CDR1 and CDR2 are MGHRA and YSYEKL. The V end loses 2 bases and the J end loses 0 bases, and a stretch of 7 bases separates them. The donors were healthy, HIV-negative adults with no recently reported acute infections or vaccinations. Only Caucasian adults living in Nashville, Tennessee, USA were represented among the donors. CD4+ T cells were enriched by magnetic negative selection, after which naive cells were positively selected on CD45RA and the negative fraction was taken as the memory subset. Blood was collected by leukapheresis, and PBMCs were isolated by Ficoll-Histopaque density gradient centrifugation and then cryopreserved in liquid nitrogen vapor phase. Analytical flow cytometry was used to check the purity and quantity of each magnetically sorted T cell population. Each sorted fraction had its genomic DNA isolated and then quantified by UV absorbance on a Nanodrop 2000c.

Remarks on this clone: Its recognized antigen is unknown. No much larger clone exists at a distance of one base, and base qualities are not known.

Using the deep immunoSEQ assay, TCR CDR3 regions were amplified from genomic DNA by multiplex PCR. For each cell subset, the extracted genomic DNA was distributed evenly across all wells of several immunoSEQ 96-well plates, and each plate served as one replicate. For sorted subsets, roughly 190 ng of genomic DNA, equivalent to around 31,000 T cell genomes, went into each replicate PCR. The purified libraries were quantified using a Qubit 3.0 fluorometer, sized with a Bioanalyzer 2100, and then quantified again using the KAPA Library Quantification kit. Each immunoSEQ 96-well plate was sequenced on its own single-read 150-cycle Illumina NextSeq 550 flow cell. The study's processing was this. The immunoSEQ output contained only junctional sequences without quality scores, so filtering could not match that applied to full-length reads. Sequences were annotated with PyIR, a Python wrapper for IgBLAST v1.9, using IMGT germline references to assign V/J genes and CDR3. Reads were removed for weak V/J assignments (E-value above 1e-6), missing CDR3, stop codons, out-of-frame junctions, or ambiguous translated residues. V3J clonotypes were defined by identical inferred V gene, J gene, and CDR3 amino acid sequence. The percentage overlap between two repertoires was calculated by dividing the number of shared unique clonotypes by the size of the smaller repertoire. Richness of each repertoire was evaluated using RTK rarefaction, the Chao1 estimator, and Recon v2.1 estimates of unobserved clonotypes. Generation probabilities for all TCRbeta clonotypes obtained by the gDNA method from a handful of donors were computed using OLGA. This is the immuneACCESS table as TCRdb keeps it, with only in-frame sequences that have V and J called. A part of the clones is gone; compared with another copy, unresolved V genes explain less than half, and the rest is unexplained. V and J calls and clone size are copied from that table; D and trimming were computed from the DNA. The sample has millions of clones on record, 95% of them singletons. The ten most abundant clones make up roughly 0.13% of the sample.

The chain joins TRBV4-1 to TRBJ1-2; no D gene call is confident. This TCR was sampled from a young man in good health. Sequencing was carried out using naive CD4+ T cells sorted from blood. The cell subset or site label for this specimen denotes: CD45RA+ positively selected. CDR3 sequence: CASSQMQANYGYTF. The nucleotides read TGCGCCAGCAGCCAAATGCAGGCTAACTATGGCTACACCTTC.